The 16 T cell receptor beta chains below were found in one sample sequenced in a study of blood T cell repertoires in COVID-19. Method: immunoSEQ multiplex PCR; TCRdb's copy keeps in-frame clones and lacks some. The sample includes fewer than 300,000 clones, 80% to 85% of them seen just once. Source material: peripheral blood. The receptors stem from a woman between 55 and 75 years old with active or convalescent COVID-19.

The chain employs TRBV7-3 and TRBJ1-1, with a weak D call TRBD1 (5 bases). V lost 2 bases, J lost 11 bases, and 18 bases lay in between. Germline loops: CDR1 SGHTA, CDR2 FQGTGA. CDR3 length: 14 residues. CDR3 DNA: TGTGCCAGCAGCTTACGTCCCGTACAGGAAAAGGCTTTCTTT. It is translated as CASSLRPVQEKAFF.

A few counts support this clone. The rearrangement uses TRBV6-5 and TRBJ1-2; 7 positions match TRBD1. After removal of 6 bases from V and 4 bases from J, the junction contained 8 bases not matched to a gene. The length of the CDR3 is 14 residues. Germline V lookup: CDR1 MNHEY, CDR2 SVGAGI. The CDR3 region is CASSLAGQTYGYTF. The DNA of the CDR3 is TGTGCCAGCAGCTTAGCGGGACAGACCTATGGCTACACCTTC.

The V call is TRBV7-6, the J call TRBJ1-6, with TRBD1 identical over 9 bases. The ends lost 4 bases at V and 3 bases at J; junction bases unmatched: 4. The CDR3 is made up of 16 amino acids. The germline gives CDR1 SGHVS, CDR2 FNYEAQ. This CDR3 is CASSSLTGGYNSPLHF. CDR3 nucleotides: TGTGCCAGCAGCTCCCTGACAGGGGGCTATAATTCACCCCTCCACTTT.

The rearrangement uses TRBV6-5 and TRBJ2-1, with D possibly being TRBD1 (6 bases). The CDR3 runs to 15 residues. Germline V gene lookup returns CDR1 MNHEY and CDR2 SVGAGI. V shed 4 bases and J shed 4 bases, with 14 bases lying between them. CDR3 amino acids: CASSFGQIPYNEQFF. The CDR3 coding sequence is TGTGCCAGCAGTTTTGGACAGATCCCTTACAATGAGCAGTTCTTC.

The chain couples TRBV6-2 or TRBV6-3 to TRBJ1-3; unclear D gene. Between the trimmed V and J ends, which lost 5 bases and 2 bases, there was a span of 7 bases. The CDR3 spans 13 residues. Germline-derived CDR1 and CDR2 are MNHEY and SVGEGT. The DNA for the CDR3 is TGTGCCAGCAGTACGGGGACTGGAAACACCATATATTTT. As protein: CASSTGTGNTIYF.

This clone was detected only a few times. In DNA form, the CDR3 reads TGTGCCAGCAGTTCCCCACCTTTCGGCACTGAAGCTTTCTTT. This codes for CASSSPPFGTEAFF. This chain links TRBV6-5 with TRBJ1-1; D remains unclear. The V end was cut by 4 bases, the J end by 4 bases, with 13 bases between. The CDR3 length is 14 residues. Germline lookup yields CDR1 MNHEY and CDR2 SVGAGI.

The CDR3 protein is CASRLSPSGLAEAFF. Written as DNA, the CDR3 is TGTGCCAGCAGGCTTTCCCCGAGCGGCCTTGCCGAAGCTTTCTTT. The chain has TRBV7-2 and TRBJ1-1; no firm D call. CDR3 size: 15 residues. Trimming removed 6 bases at V and 8 bases at J, with 22 bases between. The germline V gene has CDR1 SGHTA and CDR2 FQGNSA.

As concerns this clone: This CDR3 is missing its conserved last phenylalanine or tryptophan, likely due to a read error. The limits of the CDR3 on the DNA are not certain, so only TCRdb's listed CDR3 is given. This chain uses TRBV6-5 with TRBJ2-7; the table calls TRBD1, which could not be checked here. CDR1 and CDR2 from the germline V gene are MNHEY and SVGAGI. The CDR3 has 13 amino acids, counting both end residues. CDR3 residues: CASRRTGHLPKVI.

The J gene is TRBJ2-3, the V gene TRBV11-3, with TRBD1 matching 7 bases. V lost 3 bases and J lost 7; bases outside the gene matches: 7. The CDR3 consists of 14 residues. Germline CDR1 reads SGHNT; CDR2 reads YENEEA. CDR3 sequence: CASSLPTQGHTQYF. For the CDR3, the DNA is TGTGCCAGCAGCTTGCCTACACAGGGGCATACGCAGTATTTT.

With regard to this clone: One end of the junction does not line up with germline, which may come from a read error. The chain joins TRBV7-3 to TRBJ2-7; 8 bases align to TRBD1. Germline loops: CDR1 SGHTA, CDR2 FQGTGA. The CDR3 extends over 14 amino acids. CDR3 sequence reads: CASSLTAGGNEQYF. CDR3 DNA sequence: TGTGCCAGCAGTTTAACAGCAGGGGGCAACGAGCAGTACTTC.

This rearrangement joins TRBV2 to TRBJ2-7; the D gene is possibly TRBD2 (5 bases). The CDR3 is made up of 13 amino acids. Germline V gene lookup returns CDR1 SNHLY and CDR2 FYNNEI. V lost 2 bases and J lost 2, with 7 bases in between. The CDR3 bases are TGTGCCAGCAGTGAACGGACTCCCTACGAGCAGTACTTC. Its translation: CASSERTPYEQYF.

The CDR3 sequence: CASGLSSDRWYGYTF. The DNA of the CDR3 is TGTGCCAGCGGACTTTCATCAGATCGGTGGTATGGCTACACCTTC. The chain recombines TRBV7-2 with TRBJ1-2; D unclear. Per the germline V gene, CDR1 is SGHTA and CDR2 is FQGNSA. Trimming pared 8 bases from V and 5 bases from J, leaving 21 bases between. The length of the CDR3 is 15 residues. Full variable domain (outside the CDR3, taken from reference TRBV7-2 and TRBJ1-2): GAGVSQSPSNKVTEKGKDVELRCDPISGHTALYWYRQSLGQGLEFLIYFQGNSAPDKSGLPSDRFSAERTGGSVSTLTIQRTQQEDSAVYLCASGLSSDRWYGYTFGSGTRLTVV.

This clone was recorded once. The genes are TRBV5-1 and TRBJ2-3, with 9 bases matching TRBD2. Germline-derived CDR1 and CDR2 are SGHRS and YFSETQ. The CDR3 spans 16 residues. Germline trimming cut 4 bases from V and 1 base from J; bases unmatched to any gene: 7. The CDR3 coding sequence is TGCGCCAGCAGCCCTCCGACTAGCGGTGGCACAGATACGCAGTATTTT. It translates to CASSPPTSGGTDTQYF.

This chain connects TRBV3-1 (or the pseudogene TRBV3-2) to TRBJ2-2, with TRBD1 as a possible D gene (5 bases). Germline assignment: CDR1 LGHDT and CDR2 YNNKEL (reference sequence). The V end was cut by 5 bases, the J end by 10 bases, with 14 bases between. The CDR3 has 13 residues. CDR3 sequence reads: CASSSQVVQELFF. As DNA, the CDR3 is TGTGCCAGCAGCTCACAGGTGGTCCAGGAGCTGTTTTTT.

The V gene is TRBV5-1, the J gene TRBJ2-3; unclear D gene. CDR3 length equals 13 residues. V lost 1 base to trimming and J lost 0 bases, with 3 bases between them. In germline, CDR1 is SGHRS, CDR2 YFSETQ. The CDR3, as DNA: TGCGCCAGCAGCTTGCAGAGCACAGATACGCAGTATTTT. Protein: CASSLQSTDTQYF.

This chain connects TRBV10-3 to TRBJ2-1; D possibly corresponds to TRBD1 (5 bases). The CDR3 is made up of 14 amino acids. V shed 3 bases and J shed 15 bases, with 21 bases lying between them. CDR1 is ENHRY and CDR2 is SYGVKD in the germline V gene. The DNA of the CDR3 is TGTGCCATCAGTGAAACGACAGACGGTGTGTTGTGGTTCTTC. Protein sequence: CAISETTDGVLWFF.